This TCR beta chain was recorded in a study of beta chain features in type 1 diabetes. Overall study findings and caveats: All four CD4+ subsets from Type 1 diabetes patients carried moderately but significantly shorter TCRB CDR3s.

Blood was drawn once from each donor into heparinised tubes. The draws averaged about 0.11 L. CD4+ naive, central memory, regulatory and stem cell-like memory subsets were isolated by sorting on CD45RO/CCR7/CD25/CD127/CD95/CD27. For this clone: Its antigen is as yet unknown.

From germline, CDR1 is SNHLY and CDR2 FYNNEI. The CDR3 is made up of 11 amino acids. Deletions cut 6 bases from V and 9 bases from J, with 9 bases between. Expressed TCRB transcripts were sequenced after all isolated RNA was converted to cDNA. Libraries were prepared by immunoSEQ multiplex PCR; TCRdb keeps only in-frame clonotypes and omits some of them. The data hold hundreds of thousands of clones, with over 12% observed a single time. The sequenced material came from naive CD4+ T cells from blood. The TCR sequence derives from a man aged 18 to 35 with type 1 diabetes. This sequence joins TRBV2 and TRBJ2-1; D unclear. The CDR3 protein is CASSLVGEQFF. The CDR3 DNA reads as TGTGCCAGCAGCTTAGTAGGTGAGCAGTTCTTC.